Below, 28 T cell receptor beta chains from the same sample are listed, as sequenced in a study of CD8+CD57+ T cells in acquired aplastic anemia. Researchers used genomic DNA as the template to profile TCR beta VDJ and CDR3. TCRdb reprocessed the reads with MiXCR, giving one entry per CDR3 protein. This repertoire shows about 170,000 distinct CDR3 sequences, under 55% found once; its top ten account for about 1.2%. It was patients with CD8+CD57+ cell expansion by flow cytometry who were chosen for sequencing. Sequenced: sorted CD4+, CD8+, or CD8+CD57+ T cells (not recorded which) from PBMCs. The receptors were gathered from a human donor with aplastic anemia.

This clonotype was counted many times. The rearrangement links TRBV7-2 to TRBJ1-5, with TRBD1 as a possible D gene (6 bases). V was shortened by 1 base and J by 2 bases, with 18 bases between the two germline ends. The CDR3 sequence is 18 residues long. The germline V gene encodes CDR1 SGHTA and CDR2 FQGNSA. CDR3 region: CASSLVPRRAGGNQPQHF. In DNA form, the CDR3 reads TGTGCCAGCAGCTTAGTTCCCCGTCGGGCAGGGGGCAATCAGCCCCAGCATTTT.

V gene TRBV19 combines with J gene TRBJ1-5, with 9 bases aligning to TRBD1. The germline gives CDR1 LNHDA, CDR2 SQIVND (reference sequence). The length of the CDR3 is 14 residues. V shed 11 bases, J shed 1 base, and the junction held 6 bases outside the gene matches. CDR3 nucleotides: TGTGCCGGTTGGGACAGGGTGAGCAATCAGCCCCAGCATTTT. Amino acid sequence: CAGWDRVSNQPQHF.

This clonotype was seen just once. The chain employs TRBV20-1 and TRBJ2-3, with 14 bases that match TRBD2. The CDR3 contains 19 residues. V dropped 3 bases and J dropped 2; count of bases not matched to a gene: 13. Germline-derived CDR1 and CDR2 are DFQATT and SNEGSKA (reference sequence). CDR3 nucleotide sequence: TGCAGTGCTAGGGAGCATCGGGGACTAGCGGGGGCCCCCACAGATACGCAGTATTTT. It yields the protein CSAREHRGLAGAPTDTQYF.

The V call is TRBV7-9, the J call TRBJ2-7, with TRBD1 matching 7 bases. Trimming cost V 6 bases and J 5 bases; bases outside gene matches: 13. The germline CDR1 and CDR2 sequences are SEHNR and FQNEAQ (reference sequence). The CDR3 spans 15 residues. CDR3 loop: CASRPDRSSYNEQYF. CDR3 bases: TGTGCCAGCAGACCGGACAGGTCTTCCTACAACGAGCAGTACTTC.

This chain links TRBV5-5 with TRBJ1-2; a possible D gene is TRBD1 (5 bases). Trimming shortened V by 7 bases and J by 5 bases, and 12 bases separated the two germline ends. This CDR3 spans 12 amino acids. Germline CDR1 SGHKS, CDR2 YYEKEE (reference sequence). CDR3 sequence: CASELRGYGYTF. CDR3 coding DNA: TGTGCCAGCGAGCTTAGGGGTTATGGCTACACCTTC.

This clonotype has ten or more counts. This chain connects TRBV19 to TRBJ1-1; D is perhaps TRBD1 (5 bases). Germline-derived CDR1 and CDR2 are LNHDA and SQIVND (reference sequence). CDR3 length equals 13 residues. V was trimmed by 2 bases and J by 5 bases, leaving 9 bases between them. As DNA, the CDR3 is TGTGCCAGTAGTATACAGGGAGGGACTGAAGCTTTCTTT. It translates to CASSIQGGTEAFF.

The chain carries TRBV29-1 and TRBJ1-2; maybe TRBD1 (5 bases). V dropped 4 bases and J dropped 0 bases, with 12 bases sitting between them. The germline V gene encodes CDR1 SQVTM and CDR2 ANQGSEA. CDR3 length: 14 residues. CDR3 bases: TGCAGCGTTGGGCCGACAGCGACTAACTATGGCTACACCTTC. Amino acids: CSVGPTATNYGYTF.

Only a few counts were recorded for this clonotype. The V and J genes are TRBV3-1 and TRBJ1-2; D possibly corresponds to TRBD1 (6 bases). The CDR3 covers 15 residues. Germline CDR1 is LGHDT and CDR2 is YNNKEL (reference sequence). The V gene lost 3 bases and the J gene lost 4 bases, with 15 bases spanning the gap. CDR3 sequence: CASSQVSGAPYGYTF. For the CDR3, the DNA is TGTGCCAGCAGCCAGGTTTCGGGGGCGCCCTATGGCTACACCTTC.

A remark on this clonotype: An end of the junction differs from the germline gene, which may be a read error. This chain connects TRBV2 to TRBJ1-4; the match to TRBD1 covers 8 bases. CDR3 length: 13 residues. The germline V gene encodes CDR1 SNHLY and CDR2 FYNNEI. The CDR3 nucleotides read TGTGCCTCACAGGGGGGAACTAGTGAAAAACTGTTTTTT. This sequence encodes CASQGGTSEKLFF. The full variable domain, in which reference TRBV2 and TRBJ1-4 provide the parts outside the CDR3, is EPEVTQTPSHQVTQMGQEVILRCVPISNHLYFYWYRQILGQKVEFLVSFYNNEISEKSEIFDDQFSVERPDGSNFTLKIRSTKLEDSAMYFCASQGGTSEKLFFGSGTQLSVL.

In its sample, this clonotype was seen many times. This chain joins TRBV6-6 and TRBJ1-3, with D tentatively TRBD1 (5 bases). The CDR3 consists of 15 residues. Germline-derived CDR1 and CDR2 are MNHNY and SVGAGI (reference sequence). Trimming left V 7 bases short and J 0 bases short, with 13 bases between. The CDR3 coding sequence is TGTGCCAGCAAACCGGGGCAAAGCTCTGGAAACACCATATATTTT. This encodes CASKPGQSSGNTIYF.

This clonotype was counted many times. This chain links TRBV11-2 with TRBJ1-6, with D perhaps TRBD1 (6 bases). Germline CDR1 and CDR2: SGHAT and FQNNGV. Trimming left V 5 bases short and J 0 bases short, with 14 bases between. CDR3 length: 17 amino acids. The CDR3 region has the DNA TGTGCCAGCAGCCCGGGGGGCGGGAGCTCCTATAATTCACCCCTCCACTTT. Its protein is CASSPGGGSSYNSPLHF.

This clonotype was recorded many times. The chain recombines TRBV7-9 with TRBJ1-2; TRBD1 matches at 11 bases. The V segment lost 1 base and the J segment 4 bases; nucleotides outside the gene matches: 2. Germline V gene lookup returns CDR1 SEHNR and CDR2 FQNEAQ (reference sequence). The CDR3 has 15 residues. CDR3 DNA sequence: TGTGCCAGCAGCTTAGAGGGGACAGGGGGCTATGGCTACACCTTC. Its translation is CASSLEGTGGYGYTF.

This clonotype was seen at least ten times. CDR3 in amino acids: CASSYETRNYGYTF. CDR3 DNA sequence: TGTGCCAGCAGTTACGAGACAAGAAACTATGGCTACACCTTC. V and J are TRBV6-2 or TRBV6-3 and TRBJ1-2, with unresolved D. CDR3 length: 14 amino acids. Trimming left V 2 bases short and J 2 bases short, with 9 bases between. Looked up from germline, CDR1 is MNHEY and CDR2 is SVGEGT.

This clonotype was counted ten times or more. The chain links TRBV15 to TRBJ2-3; D might be TRBD1 (6 bases). The germline V gene encodes CDR1 LNHNV and CDR2 YYDKDF (reference sequence). With 4 bases removed from V and 2 bases from J, the gap between germline ends came to 19 bases. This CDR3 has 17 amino acids. The CDR3 DNA sequence: TGTGCCACCAGCACTATCTTAACCGGGACAACCACAGATACGCAGTATTTT. Translated, it gives CATSTILTGTTTDTQYF.

With respect to this clonotype: One base away lies a much larger clone, so this may be a sequencing read error. This rearrangement joins TRBV10-3 to TRBJ1-1; 11 bases fit TRBD1. Germline V gives CDR1 ENHRY, CDR2 SYGVKD. The CDR3 has 14 amino acids. The CDR3, as DNA: TGTGCCAGCACCGACGGACAGGGGGCAACTGGAGCTTTCTTT. This encodes CASTDGQGATGAFF.

Ten or more counts support this clonotype. The V gene is TRBV7-2, the J gene TRBJ1-1; perhaps TRBD1 as D (5 bases). V lost 3 bases and J lost 0, with 11 bases in between. CDR1 is SGHTA, CDR2 FQGNSA, per germline. This CDR3 spans 15 amino acids. The CDR3 sequence: CASSLGRVMNTEAFF. CDR3 DNA: TGTGCCAGCAGCTTGGGACGGGTAATGAACACTGAAGCTTTCTTT.

Many counts were recorded for this clonotype. The gene calls are TRBV2 and TRBJ2-5, with D uncertain. The CDR3 sequence is 11 residues long. Germline V gives CDR1 SNHLY, CDR2 FYNNEI. The V end lost 5 bases, the J end lost 10 bases, and 11 bases lay between the germline ends. CDR3 protein: CASSPVHDQYF. As DNA, the CDR3 is TGTGCCAGCAGTCCTGTTCACGACCAGTACTTC.

The genes are TRBV7-9 and TRBJ2-5, with 11 bases fitting TRBD1. The CDR3 consists of 16 residues. J was trimmed by 5 bases and V by 0 bases; bases with no gene match: 5. The V gene's germline CDR1 is SEHNR and CDR2 FQNEAQ (reference sequence). CDR3 DNA sequence: TGTGCCAGCAGCTTAGCCCGGACAGGGGGCGGCGAGACCCAGTACTTC. This codes for CASSLARTGGGETQYF.

In this sample, this clonotype turned up many times. The gene calls are TRBV5-4 and TRBJ2-5, with TRBD1 matching over 8 bases. V lost 0 bases and J lost 5; bases outside the gene matches: 3. CDR3 length: 14 amino acids. Looked up from germline, CDR1 is SGHNT and CDR2 is YYREEE (reference sequence). The CDR3 here is CASSLDRGAETQYF. CDR3 DNA: TGTGCCAGCAGCTTGGACAGGGGGGCGGAGACCCAGTACTTC. Drawing the rest from reference TRBV5-4 and TRBJ2-5, the complete variable domain is ETGVTQSPTHLIKTRGQQVTLRCSSQSGHNTVSWYQQALGQGPQFIFQYYREEENGRGNFPPRFSGLQFPNYSSELNVNALELDDSALYLCASSLDRGAETQYFGPGTRLLVL.

V usage is TRBV24-1 and J usage is TRBJ2-2, with 7 bases matching TRBD1. Germline trimming cut 12 bases from V and 2 bases from J; bases unmatched to any gene: 11. The CDR3 has 15 amino acids. Per the germline V gene, CDR1 is KGHDR and CDR2 is SFDVKD. The CDR3 loop is CAAQGGRPNTGELFF. The CDR3 DNA is TGTGCCGCCCAAGGGGGCAGGCCTAACACCGGGGAGCTGTTTTTT.

This clonotype was seen repeatedly, ten times or more. The V call is TRBV7-9, the J call TRBJ2-3, with 11 bases that match TRBD1. The germline V gene encodes CDR1 SEHNR and CDR2 FQNEAQ (reference sequence). CDR3 length equals 16 residues. V gave up 1 base and J gave up 4 bases; unmatched junction bases: 4. The chain's CDR3 is CASSLVGQGAADTQYF. DNA for the CDR3: TGTGCCAGCAGCTTAGTTGGACAGGGGGCAGCAGATACGCAGTATTTT.

This clonotype came up many times. In nucleotides, the CDR3 is TGTGCCAGCACCTTTTCCGGGGGGACCTACGAGCAGTACTTC. Protein product: CASTFSGGTYEQYF. This chain connects TRBV6-1 to TRBJ2-7, with 7 bases identical to TRBD2. This CDR3 has 14 residues. Germline assignment: CDR1 MNHNS and CDR2 SASEGT. Unmatched junction bases numbered 8, after V lost 7 bases and J lost 2 bases.

This clonotype was seen a handful of times. The V call is TRBV3-1, the J call TRBJ2-1, with D perhaps matching TRBD2 (7 bases). The CDR3 consists of 15 residues. V dropped 4 bases and J dropped 9 bases, with 19 bases sitting between them. CDR1 is LGHDT and CDR2 is YNNKEL in the germline V gene (reference sequence). CDR3 region: CASSPSRGGASEQFF. DNA for the CDR3: TGTGCCAGCAGCCCCTCGAGGGGGGGGGCTAGTGAGCAGTTCTTC.

This clonotype has only a few counts. This sequence joins TRBV27 and TRBJ2-7, with a possible D match to TRBD1 (6 bases). Trimming removed 0 bases at V and 3 bases at J, with 15 bases between. This CDR3 has 16 amino acids. CDR1 and CDR2 from the germline V gene are MNHEY and SMNVEV (reference sequence). CDR3 nucleotide sequence: TGTGCCAGCAGTTTATCGGACGGCAGGGGAATCTACGAGCAGTACTTC. Residues: CASSLSDGRGIYEQYF.

This clonotype was found many times. The chain has TRBV7-9 and TRBJ1-2; 9 bases are shared with TRBD1. CDR3 length equals 13 residues. Germline V CDR1 and CDR2: SEHNR, FQNEAQ (reference sequence). With V trimmed by 6 bases and J by 10 bases, 9 bases remained unmatched. As DNA, the CDR3 is TGTGCCAGCAGGCGCGGGACAGGGAGTGACTACACCTTC. It codes for CASRRGTGSDYTF.

This clonotype was observed a handful of times. The chain uses TRBV20-1 and TRBJ2-5; TRBD1 agrees at 10 bases. Germline loops: CDR1 DFQATT, CDR2 SNEGSKA (reference sequence). There are 15 residues in the CDR3. Unmatched junction bases numbered 8, after V lost 4 bases and J lost 3 bases. The CDR3 DNA follows: TGCAGTGCTATCGTCCCGACAGGGGGCGAAGAGACCCAGTACTTC. This translates into CSAIVPTGGEETQYF.

The gene calls are TRBV3-1 and TRBJ2-7; TRBD1 might be the D (5 bases). The CDR3 is made up of 14 amino acids. The germline V gene has CDR1 LGHDT and CDR2 YNNKEL (reference sequence). V gave up 1 base and J gave up 6 bases, with 13 bases separating them. In nucleotides, the CDR3 is TGTGCCAGCAGCCAAGGGCTTTCTCAGGGCGAGCAGTACTTC. Translation: CASSQGLSQGEQYF.

The chain couples TRBV12-3 or TRBV12-4 to TRBJ1-2; D may be TRBD1 (5 bases). The CDR3 extends over 14 amino acids. V was shortened by 4 bases and J by 2 bases, with 11 bases between the two germline ends. CDR3 sequence: CASSYAGRNYGYTF. The CDR3 DNA reads as TGTGCCAGCAGTTACGCAGGGAGGAACTATGGCTACACCTTC.